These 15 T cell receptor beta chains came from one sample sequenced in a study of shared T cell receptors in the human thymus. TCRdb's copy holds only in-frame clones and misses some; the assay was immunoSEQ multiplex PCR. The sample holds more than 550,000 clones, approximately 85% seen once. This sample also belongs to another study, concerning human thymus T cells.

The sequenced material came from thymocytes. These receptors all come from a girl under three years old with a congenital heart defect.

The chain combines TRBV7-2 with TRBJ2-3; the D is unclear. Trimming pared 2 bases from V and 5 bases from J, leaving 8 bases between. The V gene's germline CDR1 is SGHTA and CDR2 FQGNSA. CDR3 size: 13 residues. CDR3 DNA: TGTGCCAGCAGCTTATTAGTTCGAGATACGCAGTATTTT. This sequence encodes CASSLLVRDTQYF.

CDR3: CASSPRNGPGTVNTEAFF. The CDR3, as DNA: TGTGCCAGCAGCCCACGAAACGGGCCCGGGACAGTTAACACTGAAGCTTTCTTT. This chain connects TRBV7-3 to TRBJ1-1; 7 bases match TRBD1. Trimming cost V 5 bases and J 2 bases; bases outside gene matches: 17. This CDR3 has 18 amino acids. From germline, CDR1 is SGHTA and CDR2 FQGTGA.

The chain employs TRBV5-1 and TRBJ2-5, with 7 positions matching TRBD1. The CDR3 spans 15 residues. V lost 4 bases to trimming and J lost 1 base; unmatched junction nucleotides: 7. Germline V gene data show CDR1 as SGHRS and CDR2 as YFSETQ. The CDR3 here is CASSLSDRPQETQYF. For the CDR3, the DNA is TGCGCCAGCAGCCTCTCGGACAGGCCCCAAGAGACCCAGTACTTC.

The CDR3 region is CATLLRGSDTQYF. CDR3 coding DNA: TGTGCCACCCTCCTCCGGGGGTCGGATACGCAGTATTTT. J is TRBJ2-3 and V is TRBV2, with a tentative D call TRBD2 (6 bases). Germline assignment: CDR1 SNHLY and CDR2 FYNNEI. The CDR3 covers 13 residues. The V end lost 10 bases, the J end lost 6 bases, and 17 bases lay between the germline ends.

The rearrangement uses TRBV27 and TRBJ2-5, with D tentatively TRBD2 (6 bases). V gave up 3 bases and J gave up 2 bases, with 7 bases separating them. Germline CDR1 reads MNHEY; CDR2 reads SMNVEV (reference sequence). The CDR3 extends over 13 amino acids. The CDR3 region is CASSFGGQETQYF. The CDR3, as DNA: TGTGCCAGCAGTTTTGGGGGGCAAGAGACCCAGTACTTC.

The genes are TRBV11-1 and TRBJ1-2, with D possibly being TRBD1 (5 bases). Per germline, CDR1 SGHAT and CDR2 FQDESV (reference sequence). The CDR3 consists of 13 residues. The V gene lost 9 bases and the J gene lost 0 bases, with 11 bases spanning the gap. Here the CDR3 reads CASTTEANYGYTF. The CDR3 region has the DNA TGTGCCAGTACGACAGAAGCTAACTATGGCTACACCTTC.

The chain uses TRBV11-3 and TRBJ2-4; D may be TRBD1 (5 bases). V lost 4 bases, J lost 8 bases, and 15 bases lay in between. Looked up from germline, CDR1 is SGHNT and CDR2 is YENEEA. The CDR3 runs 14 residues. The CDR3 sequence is CASSSDTSRDIQYF. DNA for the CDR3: TGTGCCAGCAGCTCGGACACGTCTAGGGACATTCAGTACTTC.

The CDR3 loop reads CASKAGGTGELFF. As DNA, the CDR3 is TGTGCCAGCAAAGCGGGGGGCACCGGGGAGCTGTTTTTT. This chain joins TRBV7-2 and TRBJ2-2; 9 bases align to TRBD2. Germline V gene data show CDR1 as SGHTA and CDR2 as FQGNSA. The CDR3 contains 13 residues. V lost 7 bases, J lost 4 bases, and 1 base stayed unmatched.

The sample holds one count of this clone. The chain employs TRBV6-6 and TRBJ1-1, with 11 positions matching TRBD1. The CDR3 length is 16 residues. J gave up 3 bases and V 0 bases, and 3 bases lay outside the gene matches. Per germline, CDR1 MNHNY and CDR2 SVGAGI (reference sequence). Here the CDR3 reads CASSYSRDRGDTEAFF. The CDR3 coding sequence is TGTGCCAGCAGTTACTCCCGGGACAGGGGGGACACTGAAGCTTTCTTT.

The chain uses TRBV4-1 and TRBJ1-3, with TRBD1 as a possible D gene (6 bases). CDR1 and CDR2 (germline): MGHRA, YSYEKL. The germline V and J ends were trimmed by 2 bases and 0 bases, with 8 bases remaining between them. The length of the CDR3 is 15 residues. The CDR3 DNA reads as TGCGCCAGCAGCCAAAACAGGGTCTCTGGAAACACCATATATTTT. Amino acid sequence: CASSQNRVSGNTIYF.

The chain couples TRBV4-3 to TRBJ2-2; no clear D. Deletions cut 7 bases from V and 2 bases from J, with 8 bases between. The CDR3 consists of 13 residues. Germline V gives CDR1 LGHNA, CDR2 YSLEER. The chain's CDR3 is CASNHLNTGELFF. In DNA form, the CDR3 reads TGCGCCAGCAACCACTTAAACACCGGGGAGCTGTTTTTT.

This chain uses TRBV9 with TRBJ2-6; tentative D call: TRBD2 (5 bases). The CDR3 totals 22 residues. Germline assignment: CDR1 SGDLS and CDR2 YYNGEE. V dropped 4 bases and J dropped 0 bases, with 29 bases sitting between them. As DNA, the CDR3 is TGTGCCAGCAGCCCTCACCTTGTCTTGGTTGCTGCGGGTGCCTCTGGGGCCAACGTCCTGACTTTC. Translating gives CASSPHLVLVAAGASGANVLTF.

The CDR3, as DNA: TGTGCCAGTAGTATTGGGACAGAGAGCACAGATACGCAGTATTTT. This sequence encodes CASSIGTESTDTQYF. The chain carries TRBV19 and TRBJ2-3, with 7 bases lining up with TRBD1. V lost 3 bases to trimming and J lost 0 bases; unmatched junction nucleotides: 3. This CDR3 is built from 15 residues. Per germline, CDR1 LNHDA and CDR2 SQIVND (reference sequence). The whole variable domain, remainder taken from reference TRBV19 and TRBJ2-3, is DGGITQSPKYLFRKEGQNVTLSCEQNLNHDAMYWYRQDPGQGLRLIYYSQIVNDFQKGDIAEGYSVSREKKESFPLTVTSAQKNPTAFYLCASSIGTESTDTQYFGPGTRLTVL.

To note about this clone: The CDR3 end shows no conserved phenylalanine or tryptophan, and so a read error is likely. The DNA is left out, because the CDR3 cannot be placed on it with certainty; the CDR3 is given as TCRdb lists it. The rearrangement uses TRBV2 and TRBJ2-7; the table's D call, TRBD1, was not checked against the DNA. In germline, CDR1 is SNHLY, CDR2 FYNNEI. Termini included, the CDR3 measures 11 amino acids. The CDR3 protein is CASSVRDRGTR.

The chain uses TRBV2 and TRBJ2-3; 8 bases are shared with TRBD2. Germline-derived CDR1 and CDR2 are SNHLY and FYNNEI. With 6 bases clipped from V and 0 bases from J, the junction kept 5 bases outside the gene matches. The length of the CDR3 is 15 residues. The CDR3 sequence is CASRSERESTDTQYF. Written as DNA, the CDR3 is TGTGCCAGCAGATCCGAGCGGGAGAGCACAGATACGCAGTATTTT. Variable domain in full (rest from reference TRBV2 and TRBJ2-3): EPEVTQTPSHQVTQMGQEVILRCVPISNHLYFYWYRQILGQKVEFLVSFYNNEISEKSEIFDDQFSVERPDGSNFTLKIRSTKLEDSAMYFCASRSERESTDTQYFGPGTRLTVL.